The T cell receptor (beta chain) described here comes from a study of T cell responses to AZD1222 COVID-19 vaccine. About the study: Second-dose schedules of about 4 or about 12 weeks were combined.

Study results and limitations: It should be noted that donors were predominantly white British and more often female, and clonal diversity was possibly underestimated. Spike-specific TCR repertoires showed rising breadth and depth after two AZD1222 doses.

On this clone: Its target is unknown.

The CDR3 extends over 16 amino acids. Germline assignment: CDR1 SGHVS and CDR2 FNYEAQ. The V end lost 1 base, the J end lost 4 bases, and 13 bases lay between the germline ends. Sequencing used immunoSEQ multiplex PCR; TCRdb keeps in-frame clones, though not all of them. The repertoire holds around 100,000 clones, with 88% as singletons. The origin of this receptor is an adult in good health. This chain connects TRBV7-6 to TRBJ2-2; D is possibly TRBD1 or TRBD2 (5 bases each). The sequences come from peripheral blood, collected on day 0 of AZD1222 vaccination. For the CDR3, the DNA is TGTGCCAGCAGCTTAGGGGGCCGTGGAGGCACCGGGGAGCTGTTTTTT. This translates into CASSLGGRGGTGELFF. Full variable domain (remainder filled in from reference TRBV7-6 and TRBJ2-2): GAGVSQSPRYKVTKRGQDVALRCDPISGHVSLYWYRQALGQGPEFLTYFNYEAQQDKSGLPNDRFSAERPEGSISTLTIQRTEQRDSAMYRCASSLGGRGGTGELFFGEGSRLTVL.